This T cell receptor (beta chain) was recovered during a study of shared clonotypes between healthy human individuals. Of note for this clone: Its antigen is not identified.

The method was immunoSEQ multiplex PCR; TCRdb's version includes in-frame clones alone and lacks a portion of them. The profile shows around 2,000,000 clones, 85% to 95% of them singletons. Study outcomes and limitations: Blood was the sole source, and tissue repertoires probably differ. The four-donor shared clonotypes exceeded non-shared clonotypes in generation probability, with non-shared ones scoring lower. Rarefaction exposed incomplete sorted-subset sequencing despite large depth.

The germline CDR1 and CDR2 sequences are ENHRY and SYGVKD. There are 14 residues in the CDR3. V lost 0 bases, J lost 6 bases, and 10 bases lay in between. The J gene is TRBJ2-3, the V gene TRBV10-3, with D hard to call. The sequence was obtained from a man aged 18 to 30 in good health. Sequences were obtained from naive CD4+ T cells sorted from blood. Subset indicated: CD45RA+ positively selected. The CDR3 DNA follows: TGTGCCATCAGTGAGTCGCCCCTCTGGGATACGCAGTATTTT. Its translation is CAISESPLWDTQYF.